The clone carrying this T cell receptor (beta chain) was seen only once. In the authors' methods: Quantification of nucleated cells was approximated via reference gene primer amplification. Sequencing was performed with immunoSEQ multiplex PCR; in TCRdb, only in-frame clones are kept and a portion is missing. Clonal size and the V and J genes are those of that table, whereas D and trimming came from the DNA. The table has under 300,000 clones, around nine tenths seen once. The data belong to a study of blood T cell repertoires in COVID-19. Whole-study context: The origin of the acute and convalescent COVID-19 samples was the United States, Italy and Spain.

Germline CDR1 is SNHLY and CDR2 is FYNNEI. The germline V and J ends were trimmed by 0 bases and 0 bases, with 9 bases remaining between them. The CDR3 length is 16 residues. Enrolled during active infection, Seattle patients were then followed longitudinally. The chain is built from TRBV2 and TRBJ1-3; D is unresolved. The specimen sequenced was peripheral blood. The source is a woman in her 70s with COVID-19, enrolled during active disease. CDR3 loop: CASSEAAGGSGNTIYF. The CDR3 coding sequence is TGTGCCAGCAGTGAAGCAGCCGGAGGCTCTGGAAACACCATATATTTT.